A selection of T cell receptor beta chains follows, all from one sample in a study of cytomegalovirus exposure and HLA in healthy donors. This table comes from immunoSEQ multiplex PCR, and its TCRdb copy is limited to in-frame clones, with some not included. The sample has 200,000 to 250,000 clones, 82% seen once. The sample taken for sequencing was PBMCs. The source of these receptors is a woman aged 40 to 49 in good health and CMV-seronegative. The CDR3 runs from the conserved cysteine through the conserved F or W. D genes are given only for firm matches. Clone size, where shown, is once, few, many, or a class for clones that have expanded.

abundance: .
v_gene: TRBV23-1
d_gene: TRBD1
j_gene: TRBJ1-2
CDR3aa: CASSHYRDRGLNGYTF
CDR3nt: TGCGCCAGCAGTCATTACCGGGACAGGGGGTTGAATGGCTACACCTTC

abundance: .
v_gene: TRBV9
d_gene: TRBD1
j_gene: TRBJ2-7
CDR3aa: CASSSRDRGSYEQYF
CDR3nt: TGTGCCAGCAGCTCCCGGGACAGGGGCTCCTACGAGCAGTACTTC

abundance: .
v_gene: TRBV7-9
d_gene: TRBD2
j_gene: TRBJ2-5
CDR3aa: CASSFPPRLAGEETQYF
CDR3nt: TGTGCCAGCAGCTTTCCCCCCCGACTAGCGGGGGAAGAGACCCAGTACTTC

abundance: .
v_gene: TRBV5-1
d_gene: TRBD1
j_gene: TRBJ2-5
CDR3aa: CASRGQGGKETQYF
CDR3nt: TGCGCCAGCAGAGGACAGGGCGGGAAAGAGACCCAGTACTTC

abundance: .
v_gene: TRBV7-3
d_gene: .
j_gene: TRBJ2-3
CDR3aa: CASSLHRRTDTQYF
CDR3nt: TGTGCCAGCAGCTTGCACAGACGCACAGATACGCAGTATTTT

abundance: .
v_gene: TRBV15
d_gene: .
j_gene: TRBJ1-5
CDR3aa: CATSRETGPQHF
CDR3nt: TGTGCCACCAGCAGGGAAACAGGGCCCCAGCATTTT

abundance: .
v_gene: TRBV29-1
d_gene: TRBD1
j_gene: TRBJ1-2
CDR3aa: CSVYDRAGGYTF
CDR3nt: TGCAGCGTTTATGACAGGGCGGGCGGCTACACCTTC

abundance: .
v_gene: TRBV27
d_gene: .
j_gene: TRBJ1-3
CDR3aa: CASSSHISGGNTIYF
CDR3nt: TGTGCCAGCAGTTCCCACATTTCTGGTGGAAACACCATATATTTT

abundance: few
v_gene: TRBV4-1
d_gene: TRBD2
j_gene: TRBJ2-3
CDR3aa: CASSQEGLAGELQYF
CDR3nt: TGCGCCAGCAGCCAAGAGGGTCTAGCGGGAGAATTGCAGTATTTT

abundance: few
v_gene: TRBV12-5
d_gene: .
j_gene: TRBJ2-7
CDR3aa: CASGLGDSRNYEQYF
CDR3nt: TGTGCTAGTGGTTTGGGTGACTCGCGTAACTACGAGCAGTACTTC

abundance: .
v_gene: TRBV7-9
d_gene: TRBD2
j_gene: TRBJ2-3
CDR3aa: CASSLSGRRTDTQYF
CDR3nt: TGTGCCAGCAGCCTGAGCGGGAGGAGGACAGATACGCAGTATTTT

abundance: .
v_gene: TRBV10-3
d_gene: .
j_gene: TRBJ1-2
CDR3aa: CAIRVGSGSGYGYTF
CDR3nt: TGTGCCATCAGAGTGGGGTCAGGGTCTGGCTATGGCTACACCTTC

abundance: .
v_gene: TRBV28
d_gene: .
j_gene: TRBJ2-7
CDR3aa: CASSFSVYEQYF
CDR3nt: TGTGCCAGCAGTTTCTCGGTCTACGAGCAGTACTTC

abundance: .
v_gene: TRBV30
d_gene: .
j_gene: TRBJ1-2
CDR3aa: CAWSVGPTGGYTF
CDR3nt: TGTGCCTGGAGTGTTGGACCAACAGGAGGCTACACCTTC

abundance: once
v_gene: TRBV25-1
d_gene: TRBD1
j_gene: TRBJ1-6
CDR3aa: CASSPRQGKSPLHF
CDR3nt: TGTGCCAGCAGTCCCCGACAGGGAAAATCACCCCTCCACTTT

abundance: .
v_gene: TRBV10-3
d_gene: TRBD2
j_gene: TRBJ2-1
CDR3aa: CAISDPGRVSYNEQFF
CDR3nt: TGTGCCATCAGTGATCCCGGGAGGGTCTCCTACAATGAGCAGTTCTTC

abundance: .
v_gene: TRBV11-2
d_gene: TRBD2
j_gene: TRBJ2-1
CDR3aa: CASSLVTLAGYNEQFF
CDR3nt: TGTGCCAGCAGCTTAGTAACCTTAGCGGGATACAATGAGCAGTTCTTC

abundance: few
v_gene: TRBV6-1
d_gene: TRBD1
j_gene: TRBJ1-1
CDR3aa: CASSDRDSEGPGAFF
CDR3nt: TGTGCCAGCAGTGACCGGGACAGTGAGGGACCTGGCGCTTTCTTT

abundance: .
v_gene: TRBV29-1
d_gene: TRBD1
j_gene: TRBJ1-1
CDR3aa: CSVEHRGMNTEAFF
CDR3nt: TGCAGCGTTGAGCACAGGGGCATGAACACTGAAGCTTTCTTT

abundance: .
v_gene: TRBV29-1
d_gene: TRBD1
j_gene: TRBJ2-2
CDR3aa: CSVETLPRDRANTGELFF
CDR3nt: TGCAGCGTTGAAACCCTACCCCGGGACAGAGCGAACACCGGGGAGCTGTTTTTT

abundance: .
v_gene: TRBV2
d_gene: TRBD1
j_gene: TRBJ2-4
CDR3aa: CASRGQGANKNIQYF
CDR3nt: TGTGCCAGCAGGGGACAGGGGGCTAACAAAAACATTCAGTACTTC

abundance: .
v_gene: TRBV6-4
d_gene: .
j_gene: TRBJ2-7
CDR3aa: CASSEVRNHTYEQYF
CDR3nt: TGTGCCAGCAGTGAAGTCAGGAACCATACCTACGAGCAGTACTTC

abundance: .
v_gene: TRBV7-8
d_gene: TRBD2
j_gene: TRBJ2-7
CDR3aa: CASRGLGEQYF
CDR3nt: TGTGCCAGCCGAGGACTAGGGGAGCAGTACTTC

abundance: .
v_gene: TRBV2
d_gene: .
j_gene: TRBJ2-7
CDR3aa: CASSGARYEQYF
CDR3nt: TGTGCCAGCAGTGGTGCGCGATACGAGCAGTACTTC

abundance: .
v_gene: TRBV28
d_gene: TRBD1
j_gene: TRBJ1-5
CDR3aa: CASSYSGTGVQPQHF
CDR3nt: TGTGCCAGCAGTTATTCCGGGACAGGGGTTCAGCCCCAGCATTTT

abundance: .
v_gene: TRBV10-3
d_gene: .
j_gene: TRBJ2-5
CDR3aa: CAVGNQETQYF
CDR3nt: TGTGCCGTCGGGAACCAAGAGACCCAGTACTTC

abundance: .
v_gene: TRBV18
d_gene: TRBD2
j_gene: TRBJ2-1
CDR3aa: CASSRPGLAGVNEQFF
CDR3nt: TGTGCCAGCTCACGTCCGGGACTAGCGGGAGTGAATGAGCAGTTCTTC

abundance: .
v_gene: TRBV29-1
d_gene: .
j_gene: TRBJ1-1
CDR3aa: CSAHGGIRATEAFF
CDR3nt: TGCAGCGCCCACGGAGGGATCAGGGCTACTGAAGCTTTCTTT

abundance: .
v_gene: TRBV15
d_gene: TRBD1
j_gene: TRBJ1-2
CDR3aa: CATVKGQGDNYGYTF
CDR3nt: TGTGCCACCGTTAAGGGACAGGGTGATAACTATGGCTACACCTTC

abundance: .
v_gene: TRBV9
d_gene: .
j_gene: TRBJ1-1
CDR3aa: CASSVSPNTEAFF
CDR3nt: TGTGCCAGCAGCGTTTCTCCGAACACTGAAGCTTTCTTT

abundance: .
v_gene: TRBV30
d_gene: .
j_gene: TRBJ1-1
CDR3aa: CAWRRDSTEAFF
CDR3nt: TGTGCCTGGAGAAGAGATAGCACTGAAGCTTTCTTT

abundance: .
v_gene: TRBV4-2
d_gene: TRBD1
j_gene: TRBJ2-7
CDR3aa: CASSQDQRGPYEQYF
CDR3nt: TGTGCCAGCAGCCAAGATCAAAGGGGGCCCTACGAGCAGTACTTC

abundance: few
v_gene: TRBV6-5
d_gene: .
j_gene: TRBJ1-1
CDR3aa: CASSYDPGGTEAFF
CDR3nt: TGTGCCAGCAGTTATGACCCGGGAGGCACTGAAGCTTTCTTT

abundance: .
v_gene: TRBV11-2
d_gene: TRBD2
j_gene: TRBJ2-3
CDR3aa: CASSLDLGLGTSVSTDTQYF
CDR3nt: TGTGCCAGCAGCTTAGATCTGGGCCTCGGGACTAGCGTGAGCACAGATACGCAGTATTTT

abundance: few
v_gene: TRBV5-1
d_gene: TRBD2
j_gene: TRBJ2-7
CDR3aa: CASSPGDGREGRYEQYF
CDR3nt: TGCGCCAGCAGCCCGGGGGATGGGCGGGAGGGCCGCTACGAGCAGTACTTC

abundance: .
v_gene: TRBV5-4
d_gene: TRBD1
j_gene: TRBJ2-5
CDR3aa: CASSLMGQAQETQYF
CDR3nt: TGTGCCAGCAGCTTGATGGGACAGGCCCAAGAGACCCAGTACTTC

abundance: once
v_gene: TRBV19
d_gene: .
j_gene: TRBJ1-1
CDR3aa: CASSITLSNEAFF
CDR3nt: TGTGCCAGTAGTATAACACTAAGCAATGAAGCTTTCTTT

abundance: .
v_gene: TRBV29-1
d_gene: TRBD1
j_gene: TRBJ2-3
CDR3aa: CSVQHPGTATSTDTQYF
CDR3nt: TGCAGCGTCCAACATCCCGGGACAGCGACCAGCACAGATACGCAGTATTTT

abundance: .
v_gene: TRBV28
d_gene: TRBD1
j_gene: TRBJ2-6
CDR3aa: CASTDRGPSGANVLTF
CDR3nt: TGTGCCAGCACTGACAGGGGACCGTCTGGGGCCAACGTCCTGACTTTC

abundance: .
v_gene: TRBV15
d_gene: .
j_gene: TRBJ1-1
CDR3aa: CATSSFQQGHTEAFF
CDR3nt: TGTGCCACCAGCAGCTTCCAACAGGGCCACACTGAAGCTTTCTTT

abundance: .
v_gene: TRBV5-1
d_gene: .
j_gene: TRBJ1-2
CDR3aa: CASSPPGTNYGYTF
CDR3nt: TGCGCCAGCAGCCCCCCAGGGACAAACTATGGCTACACCTTC

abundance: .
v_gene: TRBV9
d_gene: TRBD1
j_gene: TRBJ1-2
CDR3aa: CASSGSGGASFLSGYTF
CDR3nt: TGTGCCAGCAGCGGATCAGGGGGCGCGTCGTTTCTTTCCGGCTACACCTTC

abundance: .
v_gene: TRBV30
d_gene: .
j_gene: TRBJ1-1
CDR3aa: CAWVKTDNTEAFF
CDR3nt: TGTGCCTGGGTCAAGACAGATAACACTGAAGCTTTCTTT

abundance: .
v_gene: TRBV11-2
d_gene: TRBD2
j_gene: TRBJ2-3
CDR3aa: CASSLGYGLAGTDTQYF
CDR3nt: TGTGCCAGCAGCTTGGGTTATGGACTAGCGGGCACAGATACGCAGTATTTT

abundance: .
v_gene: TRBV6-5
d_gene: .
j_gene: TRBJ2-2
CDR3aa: CASSPGRGIGELFF
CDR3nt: TGTGCCAGCAGCCCGGGTAGGGGTATCGGGGAGCTGTTTTTT